This record concerns one T cell receptor beta chain sequence. The data were taken from a study of blood T cell repertoires in COVID-19. Study in general: From T cells, B-cell-depleted T cells, or PBMCs came the material, which was cDNA or gDNA.

In germline, CDR1 is WSHSY, CDR2 SAAADI. This CDR3 region has 17 residues. V dropped 5 bases and J dropped 0; count of bases not matched to a gene: 7. Original handling: How many nucleated cells were present was estimated from reference gene primer amplification. The table came from immunoSEQ multiplex PCR; TCRdb's copy has only in-frame clones and leaves some out. V, J and clone size were drawn from that table, and D and trimming were deduced from the DNA. The table lists some 150,000 clones, 88% of them singletons. The chain links TRBV10-2 to TRBJ1-4, with TRBD1 matching over 9 bases. Sequencing was carried out using peripheral blood. This receptor was taken from a human donor in a cohort sampled during active COVID-19. The CDR3 spells CASSLQGAGSTNEKLFF. Written as DNA, the CDR3 is TGCGCCAGCAGTTTACAGGGGGCCGGGTCAACTAATGAAAAACTGTTTTTT.